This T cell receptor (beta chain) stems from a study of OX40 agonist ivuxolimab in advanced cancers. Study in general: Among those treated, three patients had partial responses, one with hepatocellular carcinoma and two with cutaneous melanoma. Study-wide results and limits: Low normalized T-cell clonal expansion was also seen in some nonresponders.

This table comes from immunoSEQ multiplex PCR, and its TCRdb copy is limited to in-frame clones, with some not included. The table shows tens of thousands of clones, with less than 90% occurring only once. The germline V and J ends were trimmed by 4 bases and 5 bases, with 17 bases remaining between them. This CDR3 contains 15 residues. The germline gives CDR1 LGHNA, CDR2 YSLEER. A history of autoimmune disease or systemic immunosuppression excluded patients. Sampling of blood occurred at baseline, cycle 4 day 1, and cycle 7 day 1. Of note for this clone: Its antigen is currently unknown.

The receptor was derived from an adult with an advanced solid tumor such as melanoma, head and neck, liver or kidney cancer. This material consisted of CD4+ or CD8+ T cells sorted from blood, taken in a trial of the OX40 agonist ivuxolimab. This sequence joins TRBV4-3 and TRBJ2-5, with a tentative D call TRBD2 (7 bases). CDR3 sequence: CASSPRGPAGETQYF. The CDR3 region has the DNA TGCGCCAGCAGCCCGCGGGGGCCCGCCGGGGAGACCCAGTACTTC.